The following is a T cell receptor (beta chain) sequence with its context. This entry belongs to a study of blood T cell repertoires in COVID-19. Looking at the study overall: PBMCs, B-cell-depleted T cells, or T cells provided the cDNA or gDNA that made up the material.

The CDR3 contains 14 residues. The germline V gene encodes CDR1 ENHRY and CDR2 SYGVKD. V was clipped by 8 bases and J by 5 bases, with 19 bases between them. Methods used by the authors: Reference gene primer amplification gave nucleated cell count estimates. Method: immunoSEQ multiplex PCR; TCRdb's copy keeps in-frame clones and lacks some. V and J calls and clone size follow that table, whereas D and trimming were derived from the DNA. The table shows just under 150,000 clones, with roughly 90% occurring only once. The sample consisted of peripheral blood. The chain uses TRBV10-3 and TRBJ2-7, with D possibly matching TRBD2 (6 bases). This TCR was sampled from a woman in her forties or fifties with acute or convalescent COVID-19. The CDR3 nucleotides read TGTGCCATCCGGGACTCCCCCGCTCTGGACGAGCAGTACTTC. It is translated as CAIRDSPALDEQYF.